This entry is about one T cell receptor beta chain. Original analysis: Researchers report that nucleated cell counts were estimated from reference gene primer amplification. This table comes from immunoSEQ multiplex PCR, and its TCRdb copy is limited to in-frame clones, with some not included. V and J calls and clone size are those listed in that table; D and trimming were worked out from the DNA. The sample yields approximately 300,000 clones, roughly 90% seen once. This entry is derived from a study of blood T cell repertoires in COVID-19. Background on the study: Material from acute and convalescent COVID-19 was sourced from the United States, Italy and Spain. T cells, B-cell-depleted T cells, or PBMCs provided the cDNA or gDNA that served as material.

The trim removed 4 bases at V and 4 bases at J, leaving 7 bases unmatched. The V gene's germline CDR1 is SGHRS and CDR2 YFSETQ. CDR3 size: 14 residues. This clonotype was sampled from a man aged 18 to 30 who had recovered from COVID-19. The chain carries TRBV5-1 and TRBJ1-1, with 7 bases that match TRBD1. Sequences were obtained from peripheral blood. In nucleotides, the CDR3 is TGCGCCAGCAGCCACGACAGGGAAATCACTGAAGCTTTCTTT. Amino acids: CASSHDREITEAFF.